The 29 T cell receptor beta chains presented below share a single source sample, sequenced in a study of a mutant IDH1 vaccine in newly diagnosed glioma. Clones were read by immunoSEQ multiplex PCR, and TCRdb kept only the in-frame ones, dropping some. The sample carries about 64,000 clones, more than 75% recorded once. Time point of the sample: week 23, last vaccination. Each dose of the vaccine consisted of 300 ug of mutant IDH1 20-mer peptide, with topical imiquimod. Their recognized antigens are unknown. The source was PBMCs, collected from a glioma patient whose treatment included an IDH1 peptide vaccine. These receptors all come from a man aged 25 to 40 with glioma.

The V and J genes are TRBV19 and TRBJ2-1; D might be TRBD2 (6 bases). Germline assignment: CDR1 LNHDA and CDR2 SQIVND (reference sequence). The CDR3 is 17 amino acids. V gave up 7 bases and J gave up 5 bases, with 24 bases separating them. The CDR3 here is CASTMSAGSSWDNEQFF. The CDR3 DNA is TGTGCCAGTACCATGAGTGCGGGGTCAAGTTGGGACAATGAGCAGTTCTTC.

The chain links TRBV11-2 to TRBJ2-3, with D maybe TRBD2 (5 bases). The CDR3 sequence is 14 residues long. CDR1 and CDR2 (germline): SGHAT, FQNNGV. Trimming removed 5 bases from V and 2 bases from J, with 11 bases in between. The CDR3 here is CASSPGLTTDTQYF. The CDR3 coding sequence is TGTGCCAGCAGCCCAGGACTGACCACAGATACGCAGTATTTT.

V gene TRBV7-9 combines with J gene TRBJ2-7; a possible D gene is TRBD1 (5 bases). Germline CDR1 SEHNR, CDR2 FQNEAQ (reference sequence). Deletions cut 4 bases from V and 0 bases from J, with 16 bases between. The CDR3 sequence is 16 residues long. CDR3 nucleotide sequence: TGTGCCAGCAGCTCCACGTCGACAGTTAGCTCCTACGAGCAGTACTTC. Protein: CASSSTSTVSSYEQYF.

This clone has a single count. This rearrangement joins TRBV19 to TRBJ1-3, with D perhaps TRBD1 (6 bases). The ends were cut back, 5 bases at V and 1 base at J, with 15 bases in the middle. Per germline, CDR1 LNHDA and CDR2 SQIVND (reference sequence). CDR3 length equals 16 residues. The DNA for the CDR3 is TGTGCCAGTAGTGGCCGGGACACCTTGTCTGGAAACACCATATATTTT. Its translation: CASSGRDTLSGNTIYF. Filled out from reference TRBV19 and TRBJ1-3, the complete variable domain reads DGGITQSPKYLFRKEGQNVTLSCEQNLNHDAMYWYRQDPGQGLRLIYYSQIVNDFQKGDIAEGYSVSREKKESFPLTVTSAQKNPTAFYLCASSGRDTLSGNTIYFGEGSWLTVV.

The CDR3, as DNA: TGTGCCAGCAGTGGCCTGAGGGGGGAATATTACAATGAGCAGTTCTTC. Encoded protein: CASSGLRGEYYNEQFF. The chain joins TRBV6-1 to TRBJ2-1; the D gene could be TRBD1 or TRBD2 (6 bases each). Trimming shortened V by 4 bases and J by 4 bases, and 17 bases separated the two germline ends. Germline-derived CDR1 and CDR2 are MNHNS and SASEGT. CDR3 length equals 16 residues.

Only a few counts were recorded for this clone. V usage is TRBV2 and J usage is TRBJ1-1, with 7 bases identical to TRBD1. Germline CDR1 is SNHLY and CDR2 is FYNNEI. The junction had 5 bases not matched to a gene; V was cut back by 7 bases and J by 0 bases. The CDR3 is made up of 14 amino acids. The CDR3 spells CASNGDSLNTEAFF. The CDR3 nucleotides are TGTGCCAGCAACGGGGACAGCTTGAACACTGAAGCTTTCTTT. Full variable domain (missing parts from reference TRBV2 and TRBJ1-1): EPEVTQTPSHQVTQMGQEVILRCVPISNHLYFYWYRQILGQKVEFLVSFYNNEISEKSEIFDDQFSVERPDGSNFTLKIRSTKLEDSAMYFCASNGDSLNTEAFFGQGTRLTVV.

Remarks on this clone: This may be a read error: a much more frequent sequence differs by one nucleotide. Other DNA sequences in the sample encode the same CDR3. This sequence joins TRBV5-1 and TRBJ2-2, with D perhaps matching TRBD2 (6 bases). Germline V gene data show CDR1 as SGHRS and CDR2 as YFSETQ. The CDR3 has 13 amino acids. CDR3 in amino acids: CASSLEGAGELFF. CDR3 DNA: TGCGCCAGTAGCTTGGAGGGTGCCGGGGAGCTGTTTTTT.

The chain joins TRBV6-5 to TRBJ2-3; a possible D gene is TRBD2 (6 bases). This CDR3 region has 16 residues. V lost 2 bases to trimming and J lost 0 bases, with 12 bases between them. Germline V gene data show CDR1 as MNHEY and CDR2 as SVGAGI. CDR3 in DNA: TGTGCCAGCAGTTACCGGGGAGGTACTAGCACAGATACGCAGTATTTT. Protein sequence: CASSYRGGTSTDTQYF.

V and J are TRBV4-1 and TRBJ2-5; a weak D match, TRBD1 (7 bases). The germline CDR1 and CDR2 sequences are MGHRA and YSYEKL. V shed 1 base and J shed 3 bases, with 12 bases lying between them. This CDR3 is built from 15 residues. The CDR3 spells CASSQGRGQKETQYF. CDR3 sequence (DNA): TGCGCCAGCAGCCAAGGGAGGGGGCAGAAAGAGACCCAGTACTTC.

This chain connects TRBV11-2 to TRBJ2-4; 13 bases agree with TRBD2. This CDR3 comprises 19 residues. J was trimmed by 0 bases and V by 5 bases; bases with no gene match: 10. Germline CDR1 reads SGHAT; CDR2 reads FQNNGV. DNA for the CDR3: TGTGCCAGCAGCCCCCGACTAGCGGGGGGCCAAACAGCCAAAAACATTCAGTACTTC. Translating it yields CASSPRLAGGQTAKNIQYF.

The rearrangement links TRBV30 to TRBJ1-5, with D perhaps matching TRBD1 (5 bases). V shed 0 bases and J shed 4 bases, with 7 bases lying between them. The CDR3 consists of 13 residues. Germline assignment: CDR1 GTSNPN and CDR2 SVGIG (reference sequence). Here the CDR3 reads CAWSVTGNQPQHF. The DNA of the CDR3 is TGTGCCTGGAGTGTAACAGGTAATCAGCCCCAGCATTTT.

The J gene is TRBJ1-5, the V gene TRBV7-9; 11 bases line up with TRBD1. V trimming: 3 bases; J trimming: 3 bases; junction bases outside the gene matches: 7. Germline V CDR1 and CDR2: SEHNR, FQNEAQ (reference sequence). The CDR3 consists of 17 residues. DNA for the CDR3: TGTGCCAGCAGCTTGGGGACAGGGGGGTTCATCAATCAGCCCCAGCATTTT. It translates to CASSLGTGGFINQPQHF.

This clone is classed as medium-sized. V gene TRBV7-6 combines with J gene TRBJ1-4; D remains unclear. Germline CDR1 is SGHVS and CDR2 is FNYEAQ. CDR3 length equals 14 residues. Trimming stripped 3 bases from V and 10 bases from J, with 15 bases between. The CDR3 reads CASSLDLGWGKLFF. In nucleotides, the CDR3 is TGTGCCAGCAGCTTGGATCTTGGGTGGGGAAAACTGTTTTTT. The full variable domain, completed using reference TRBV7-6 and TRBJ1-4, is GAGVSQSPRYKVTKRGQDVALRCDPISGHVSLYWYRQALGQGPEFLTYFNYEAQQDKSGLPNDRFSAERPEGSISTLTIQRTEQRDSAMYRCASSLDLGWGKLFFGSGTQLSVL.

This clone was counted between two and nine times. This chain links TRBV11-3 with TRBJ1-1; no clear D. V gave up 0 bases and J gave up 2 bases, with 13 bases separating them. Germline V CDR1 and CDR2: SGHNT, YENEEA. There are 16 residues in the CDR3. CDR3 nucleotides: TGTGCCAGCAGCTTAGATGGGAGGGCCGGAAACACTGAAGCTTTCTTT. Its protein is CASSLDGRAGNTEAFF.

As for this clone: One end of the junction fails to match germline, which may point to a read error. This sequence joins TRBV9 and TRBJ2-5; D is ambiguous. CDR1 and CDR2 from the germline V gene are SGDLS and YYNGEE. The CDR3 totals 12 residues. DNA for the CDR3: TGTGCCAGCAGCGTAGACCAAAAGACCCAGTACTTC. Its translation: CASSVDQKTQYF.

This sequence joins TRBV2 and TRBJ1-6, with 8 positions matching TRBD1. The V gene's germline CDR1 is SNHLY and CDR2 FYNNEI. This CDR3 spans 19 amino acids. V lost 5 bases, J lost 4 bases, and 16 bases stayed unmatched. The CDR3 protein is CASSPHPPGTGDYNSPLHF. CDR3 nucleotide sequence: TGTGCCAGCAGTCCTCACCCTCCCGGGACAGGCGATTATAATTCACCCCTCCACTTT.

The V call is TRBV15, the J call TRBJ1-2, with D perhaps TRBD1 (5 bases). Between the trimmed V and J ends, which lost 8 bases and 6 bases, there was a span of 22 bases. The CDR3 extends over 15 amino acids. Germline assignment: CDR1 LNHNV and CDR2 YYDKDF (reference sequence). The CDR3 nucleotides read TGTGCCACCCAAGACCTGGGGGGGTTACCCAATGGCTACACCTTC. Encoded protein: CATQDLGGLPNGYTF.

A single count supports this clone. The gene calls are TRBV5-4 and TRBJ2-1; TRBD1 aligns across 9 bases. CDR3 length: 13 amino acids. Germline trimming cut 1 base from V and 13 bases from J; bases unmatched to any gene: 6. CDR1 and CDR2 (germline): SGHNT, YYREEE (reference sequence). The CDR3 DNA sequence: TGTGCCAGCAGCTTGAAGGGGGGACAGGGTCAGTTCTTC. Translated, it gives CASSLKGGQGQFF.

This clone appeared a few times. The rearrangement joins TRBV4-1 to TRBJ1-1; no definite D call. Looked up from germline, CDR1 is MGHRA and CDR2 is YSYEKL. The CDR3 contains 15 residues. V lost 2 bases to trimming and J lost 3 bases, with 13 bases between them. For the CDR3, the DNA is TGCGCCAGCAGCCAATTTGGGCCAGAAGACACTGAAGCTTTCTTT. Encoded protein: CASSQFGPEDTEAFF.

This clone was seen more than once but under ten times. The V gene is TRBV2, the J gene TRBJ2-2, with 10 bases aligning to TRBD2. The CDR3 has 16 residues. Per the germline V gene, CDR1 is SNHLY and CDR2 is FYNNEI. V lost 7 bases to trimming and J lost 6 bases; unmatched junction nucleotides: 11. The CDR3, as DNA: TGTGCCAGCACCCCCCCTAGCGGGGGAAGATCCGGGGAGCTGTTTTTT. Its protein product is CASTPPSGGRSGELFF.

V is TRBV5-8 and J is TRBJ2-3, with a weak D call TRBD1 (5 bases). The V end was cut by 4 bases, the J end by 1 base, with 16 bases between. The CDR3 spans 16 residues. From germline, CDR1 is SGHTS and CDR2 YDEGEE. CDR3 residues: CASSTRQKSRTDTQYF. The CDR3 DNA is TGTGCCAGCAGCACCCGACAGAAATCTCGCACAGATACGCAGTATTTT.

The chain couples TRBV30 to TRBJ2-4; D gene unclear. This CDR3 is 11 amino acids long. Germline V lookup: CDR1 GTSNPN, CDR2 SVGIG (reference sequence). V lost 1 base to trimming and J lost 5 bases, with 3 bases between them. The CDR3 sequence: CAWSGENIQYF. The CDR3 nucleotides read TGTGCCTGGAGTGGTGAAAACATTCAGTACTTC.

The gene calls are TRBV6-1 and TRBJ2-7; a weak D match, TRBD2 (5 bases). The V gene's germline CDR1 is MNHNS and CDR2 SASEGT. V shed 5 bases and J shed 7 bases, with 15 bases lying between them. The CDR3 consists of 13 residues. Written as DNA, the CDR3 is TGTGCCAGCAGTCCGGGAATGGCTAGAGAGCAGTACTTC. This translates into CASSPGMAREQYF.

The genes are TRBV5-1 and TRBJ2-3; D is uncertain. This CDR3 spans 16 amino acids. Per the germline V gene, CDR1 is SGHRS and CDR2 is YFSETQ. Trimming stripped 4 bases from V and 8 bases from J, with 23 bases between. The CDR3 protein is CASSLEPQTPPGTQYF. Written as DNA, the CDR3 is TGCGCCAGCAGCCTGGAGCCCCAAACCCCGCCGGGTACGCAGTATTTT.

The chain links TRBV30 to TRBJ1-4; 7 bases map to TRBD1. The CDR3 runs to 13 residues. From germline, CDR1 is GTSNPN and CDR2 SVGIG (reference sequence). Trimming at V came to 4 bases and at J to 8 bases, leaving 7 bases not matched to a gene. CDR3 DNA sequence: TGTGCCTGGACCAGGGGGGCTGAAGAAAAACTGTTTTTT. Its translation is CAWTRGAEEKLFF.

The chain couples TRBV5-1 to TRBJ2-5; the match to TRBD2 covers 14 bases. The germline CDR1 and CDR2 sequences are SGHRS and YFSETQ. V was pared by 0 bases and J by 11 bases, with 15 bases of the junction left unmatched. This CDR3 comprises 18 residues. Here the CDR3 reads CASSLEGLAGASSLPQYF. DNA of the CDR3: TGCGCCAGCAGCTTGGAGGGACTAGCGGGGGCCTCATCACTGCCTCAGTACTTC.

A few counts support this clone. The rearrangement joins TRBV5-8 to TRBJ1-1; D is possibly TRBD1 (5 bases). Trimming removed 0 bases from V and 1 base from J, with 22 bases in between. CDR1 is SGHTS, CDR2 YDEGEE, per germline. The CDR3 is 19 amino acids. The CDR3 bases are TGTGCCAGCAGCTTGGCGAATTTTCTTGGGCAGGGAGGGAACACTGAAGCTTTCTTT. It codes for CASSLANFLGQGGNTEAFF. The full variable domain, completed using reference TRBV5-8 and TRBJ1-1, is EAGVTQSPTHLIKTRGQQATLRCSPISGHTSVYWYQQALGLGLQFLLWYDEGEERNRGNFPPRFSGRQFPNYSSELNVNALELEDSALYLCASSLANFLGQGGNTEAFFGQGTRLTVV.

In its sample, this clone was seen once. J is TRBJ2-3 and V is TRBV27; no definite D call. Germline lookup yields CDR1 MNHEY and CDR2 SMNVEV (reference sequence). CDR3 length: 11 residues. V dropped 3 bases and J dropped 4 bases, with 2 bases sitting between them. CDR3 in DNA: TGTGCCAGCAGTTTTTCAGATACGCAGTATTTT. Protein product: CASSFSDTQYF.

The sample holds one count of this clone. The chain joins TRBV5-1 to TRBJ1-3; D call uncertain. Germline CDR1 is SGHRS and CDR2 is YFSETQ. The germline V and J ends were trimmed by 0 bases and 0 bases, with 7 bases remaining between them. This CDR3 region has 15 residues. The CDR3 protein is CASSLGQLSGNTIYF. For the CDR3, the DNA is TGCGCCAGCAGCTTGGGTCAGCTCTCTGGAAACACCATATATTTT.